The T cell receptor beta chain described here comes from a study of T cells in Graves' hyperthyroidism and ophthalmopathy. Overall study results and limits: Ophthalmopathy was model-predicted a median around 6.7 months pre-onset.

The study excluded patients with uncontrolled infection, other autoimmune disease, pregnancy or lactation. The sample holds a few counts of this clonotype. The antigen is unknown. The CDR3 has 16 amino acids. The germline CDR1 and CDR2 sequences are MDHEN and SYDVKM. J was trimmed by 5 bases and V by 4 bases; bases with no gene match: 11. RNA transcripts yielded amplified TCR beta CDR3 regions. The HTBI primer set drove a first-round RT-PCR of the TCR CDR3. TCRdb passed the multiplex PCR reads through MiXCR, listing each CDR3 protein once. The table shows nearly 250,000 distinct CDR3 sequences, with approximately 23% occurring only once.

The receptor comes from a woman aged 40 to 55 with Graves' ophthalmopathy. Input material: blood. This sequence joins TRBV28 and TRBJ2-7; TRBD2 agrees at 10 bases. CDR3 amino acids: CASSSPATSGNDEQYF. The CDR3 DNA is TGTGCCAGCAGTTCACCTGCTACTAGCGGGAACGACGAGCAGTACTTC.